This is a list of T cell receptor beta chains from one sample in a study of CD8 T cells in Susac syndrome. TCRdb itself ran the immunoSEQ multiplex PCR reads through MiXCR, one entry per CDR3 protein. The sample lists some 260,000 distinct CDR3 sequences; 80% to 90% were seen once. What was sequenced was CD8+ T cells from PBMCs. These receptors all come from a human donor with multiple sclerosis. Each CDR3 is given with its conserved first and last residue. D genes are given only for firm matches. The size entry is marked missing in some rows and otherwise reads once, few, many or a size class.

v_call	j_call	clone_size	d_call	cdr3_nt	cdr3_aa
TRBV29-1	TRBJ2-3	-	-	TGCAGCGTCGGACGGTCAGATACGCAGTATTTT	CSVGRSDTQYF
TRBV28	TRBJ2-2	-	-	TGTGCCAGCAGCCTCACATGGGGGGAGCTGTTTTTT	CASSLTWGELFF
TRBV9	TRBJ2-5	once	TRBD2	TGTGCCAGCAGCCCCCGTTATAGCGGGAGCGGTGAGACCCAGTACTTC	CASSPRYSGSGETQYF
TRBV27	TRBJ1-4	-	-	TGTGCCAGCAGTTTACGTTCGCCCCGTACTGCCGGGGACGATAATGAAAAACTGTTTTTT	CASSLRSPRTAGDDNEKLFF
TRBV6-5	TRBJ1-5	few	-	TGTGCCAGCAGTTACCAACAGACGGGTTACAATCAGCCCCAGCATTTT	CASSYQQTGYNQPQHF
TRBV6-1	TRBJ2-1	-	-	TGTGCCAGCAGTGAAGGTTTAAGGGATGAGCAGTTCTTC	CASSEGLRDEQFF
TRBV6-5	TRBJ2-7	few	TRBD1	TGTGCCAGCAGTTACTCCCGGACAGGCGCCTACGAGCAGTACTTC	CASSYSRTGAYEQYF
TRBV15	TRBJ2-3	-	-	TGTGCCACCAGCATCACCTCGAAAGACAGACAGCAGTATTTT	CATSITSKDRQQYF
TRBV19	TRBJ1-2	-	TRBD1	TGTGCCAGTAGTATAGCCGGACAGGGACCCTGGTACTATGGCTACACCTTC	CASSIAGQGPWYYGYTF
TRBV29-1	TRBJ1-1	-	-	TGCAGCGTTGAAAATAGGGAAACTGAAGCTTTCTTT	CSVENRETEAFF
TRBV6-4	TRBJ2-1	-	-	TGTGCCAGCAGTGGGATAAGACAGGACTCCTACAATGAGCAGTTCTTC	CASSGIRQDSYNEQFF
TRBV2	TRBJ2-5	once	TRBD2	TGTGCCAGCAGTGAAGTCTTAGCGGGAAAACCCCAAGAGACCCAGTACTTC	CASSEVLAGKPQETQYF
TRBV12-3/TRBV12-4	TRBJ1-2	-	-	TGTGCCAGCAACCCAGGCGGCGGGTTATATGGCTACACCTTC	CASNPGGGLYGYTF
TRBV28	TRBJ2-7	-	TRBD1	TGTGCCAGCAGTGCCGGGACAGGGGACCACGAGCAGTACTTC	CASSAGTGDHEQYF
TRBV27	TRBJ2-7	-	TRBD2	TGTGCCAGCAGTTTGCTTCTAGCGGAGGGATCCTACGAGCAGTACTTC	CASSLLLAEGSYEQYF
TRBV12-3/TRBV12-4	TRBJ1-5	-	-	TGTGCCAGCAGTACCCTTCGGGGTCGCAATCAGCCCCAGCATTTT	CASSTLRGRNQPQHF
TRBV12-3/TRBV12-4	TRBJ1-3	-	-	TGTGCCAGCAGCCCTCAGGGAGGCACTGGAAACACCATATATTTT	CASSPQGGTGNTIYF
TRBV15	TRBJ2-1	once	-	TGTGCCACCAGCAGAGATCTGGCCCCCTACAATGAGCAGTTCTTC	CATSRDLAPYNEQFF
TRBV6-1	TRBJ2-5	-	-	TGTGCCGGCAGTGAATTATTTGGTGGACTGGGGGAGACCCAGTACTTC	CAGSELFGGLGETQYF
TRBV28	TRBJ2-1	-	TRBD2	TGTGCCAGCTGGCCTCCGGGACTAGCGGGTAATGAGCAGTTCTTC	CASWPPGLAGNEQFF
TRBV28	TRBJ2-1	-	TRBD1	TGTGCCAGCAGTCTGACAGGGTTAGGCTACAATGAGCAGTTCTTC	CASSLTGLGYNEQFF
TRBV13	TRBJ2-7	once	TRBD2	TGTGCCAGCAGCTTTATGCTAGCGGGGCCCTACGAGCAGTACTTC	CASSFMLAGPYEQYF
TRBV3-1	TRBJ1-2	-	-	TGTGCCAGCAGCCTGGAACACTTACAGGGCTATGGCTACACCTTC	CASSLEHLQGYGYTF
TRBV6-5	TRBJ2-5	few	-	TGTGCCAGCAGTTACACCTGGGACCAAGAGACCCAGTACTTC	CASSYTWDQETQYF
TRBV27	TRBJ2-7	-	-	TGTGCCAGCAGTTTCACCGGGGGTCTCTACGAGCAGTACTTC	CASSFTGGLYEQYF
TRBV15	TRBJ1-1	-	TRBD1	TGTGCCACCAGCGAGGACAGGGCGAACACTGAAGCTTTCTTT	CATSEDRANTEAFF
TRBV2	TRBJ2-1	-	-	TGTGCCAGCAAACAAACCTACAATGAGCAGTTCTTC	CASKQTYNEQFF
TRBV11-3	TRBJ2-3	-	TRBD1	TGTGCCAGCAGCTCCAAAAACAGGGGGCACGGCACAGATACGCAGTATTTT	CASSSKNRGHGTDTQYF
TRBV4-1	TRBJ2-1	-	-	TGCGCCAGCAGCCAGAGGGGGACTAACCACGTTGGGGAGCAGTTCTTC	CASSQRGTNHVGEQFF
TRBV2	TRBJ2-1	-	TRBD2	TGTGCCAGCAGGAAACGGCTAGCGGGAGTTCGCAATGAGCAGTTCTTC	CASRKRLAGVRNEQFF
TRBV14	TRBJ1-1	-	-	TGTGCCAGCAGCCAGGCAGGTCGAACTGAAGCTTTCTTT	CASSQAGRTEAFF
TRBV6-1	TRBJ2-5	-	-	TGTGCCAGCAGTGAGACCCCGCCTGGGGAAGTAGTGGAGACCCAGTACTTC	CASSETPPGEVVETQYF